These T cell receptor beta chains were read from a single sample in a study of blood T cell repertoires in COVID-19. The protocol was immunoSEQ multiplex PCR, while the TCRdb copy is restricted to in-frame clones and leaves out a portion. The data contain roughly 91,000 clones, 84% of them singletons. The sample comprised peripheral blood. The receptor source for this set is a man aged 70 or older with active or convalescent COVID-19. CDR3s include the opening cysteine and the closing phenylalanine or tryptophan.

v_call cdr3_aa
TRBV7-3 CASSLLGGTAGELFF
TRBV28 CASILRPRGGGEAFF
TRBV18 CASSPGYKGANNSPLHF
TRBV7-2 CASSLFRDSRYSPLHF
TRBV7-9 CASSPRTGPWYEQFF
TRBV5-1 CASSPGLVRETQYF
TRBV24-1 CATSGVGGATDTQYF
TRBV24-1 CATSDTDRGFSSGANVLTF
TRBV6-2/TRBV6-3 CASSSGDRITDTQYF
TRBV18 CASSPIGGGYTEAFF
TRBV15 CATTLGQGYNEQFF